These 28 T cell receptor beta chains were sequenced from one sample in a study of blood T cell repertoires in COVID-19 (dated by TCRdb to about 2020). The library relied on the immunoSEQ multiplex PCR assay. TCRdb obtained this table from immuneACCESS and retained in-frame rearrangements with V and J assigned. These tables miss some clones; where compared with another copy, unresolved V genes account for less than half of the shortfall, and the remainder is unexplained. This sample is represented by 70,000 to 85,000 clones; more than 70% of them were singletons. The top ten clones comprise over 35% of the sample. The specimen was peripheral blood. The receptors shown here come from a man older than 75 with active or convalescent COVID-19.

The chain uses TRBV7-2 and TRBJ1-5, with D perhaps matching TRBD1 (5 bases). This CDR3 region has 15 residues. Germline V gene sequence: CDR1 SGHTA, CDR2 FQGNSA. V lost 2 bases to trimming and J lost 0 bases, with 8 bases between them. Here the CDR3 reads CASSLLGGSNQPQHF. DNA for the CDR3: TGTGCCAGCAGCTTACTCGGGGGTAGCAATCAGCCCCAGCATTTT.

The genes are TRBV18 and TRBJ2-7; no clear D gene. Trimming pared 4 bases from V and 5 bases from J, leaving 12 bases between. Germline lookup yields CDR1 KGHSH and CDR2 LQKENI. CDR3 length equals 13 residues. Written as DNA, the CDR3 is TGTGCCAGCTCACTCCCGGGTTCGGACGAGCAGTACTTC. Translating it yields CASSLPGSDEQYF.

V and J are TRBV7-9 and TRBJ2-5, with 9 nucleotides matching TRBD2. Germline V gives CDR1 SEHNR, CDR2 FQNEAQ (reference sequence). The trim removed 2 bases at V and 5 bases at J, leaving 6 bases unmatched. This CDR3 spans 15 amino acids. In DNA, the CDR3 is TGTGCCAGCAGCTTAAGGGCTAGCGGGGCGGAGACCCAGTACTTC. It encodes CASSLRASGAETQYF. The variable domain in full, with the rest retrieved from reference TRBV7-9 and TRBJ2-5, is DTGVSQNPRHKITKRGQNVTFRCDPISEHNRLYWYRQTLGQGPEFLTYFQNEAQLEKSRLLSDRFSAERPKGSFSTLEIQRTEQGDSAMYLCASSLRASGAETQYFGPGTRLLVL.

The rearrangement links TRBV19 to TRBJ1-5; TRBD1 aligns across 10 bases. The CDR3 covers 17 residues. Germline values: CDR1 LNHDA, CDR2 SQIVND (reference sequence). Trimming cost V 3 bases and J 1 base; bases outside gene matches: 6. The CDR3 bases are TGTGCCAGTAGTATGACAGGGGGCGCTGGGAGCAATCAGCCCCAGCATTTT. Protein: CASSMTGGAGSNQPQHF. Full variable domain (rest looked up from reference TRBV19 and TRBJ1-5): DGGITQSPKYLFRKEGQNVTLSCEQNLNHDAMYWYRQDPGQGLRLIYYSQIVNDFQKGDIAEGYSVSREKKESFPLTVTSAQKNPTAFYLCASSMTGGAGSNQPQHFGDGTRLSIL.

This clone is a singleton in its sample. This rearrangement joins TRBV5-5 to TRBJ1-4; D unclear. The CDR3 is 14 residues long. Deletions cut 4 bases from V and 7 bases from J, with 14 bases between. Germline CDR1 SGHKS, CDR2 YYEKEE (reference sequence). The CDR3 protein is CASSPTGVAEKLFF. The DNA for the CDR3 is TGTGCCAGCAGCCCCACCGGAGTGGCTGAAAAACTGTTTTTT.

The chain uses TRBV10-3 and TRBJ2-3; D possibly corresponds to TRBD1 (5 bases). Deletions cut 10 bases from V and 0 bases from J, with 11 bases between. The CDR3 runs 13 residues. In germline, CDR1 is ENHRY, CDR2 SYGVKD. In nucleotides, the CDR3 is TGTGCCACCACAGGCGTTAGCACAGATACGCAGTATTTT. Encoded protein: CATTGVSTDTQYF.

This clone was counted a single time. The chain is built from TRBV4-3 and TRBJ2-7, with 11 bases that match TRBD1. The CDR3 runs to 21 residues. V lost 0 bases to trimming and J lost 6 bases; unmatched junction nucleotides: 22. Germline V CDR1 and CDR2: LGHNA, YSLEER. The DNA of the CDR3 is TGCGCCAGCAGCCAAGATAGCGGGATCTTGGGACAGGGGGGACTCCTCGGCGAGCAGTACTTC. This codes for CASSQDSGILGQGGLLGEQYF.

The rearrangement joins TRBV9 to TRBJ1-6; possible D gene TRBD1, 5 bases. Deletions cut 0 bases from V and 0 bases from J, with 10 bases between. The CDR3 is made up of 17 amino acids. CDR1 and CDR2 (germline): SGDLS, YYNGEE. The CDR3 DNA is TGTGCCAGCAGCGTAGATGGGGGGAGCTCCTATAATTCACCCCTCCACTTT. The encoded protein is CASSVDGGSSYNSPLHF.

J is TRBJ1-1 and V is TRBV28; D is unclear. This CDR3 is 14 amino acids long. Trimming pared 3 bases from V and 4 bases from J, leaving 12 bases between. Germline V gives CDR1 MDHEN, CDR2 SYDVKM. In DNA, the CDR3 is TGTGCCAGCAGTTTGAATCGGCGGGGCACTGAAGCTTTCTTT. Translated: CASSLNRRGTEAFF.

This clone was detected only a few times. CDR3 bases: TGTGCCAGCCGTCCCTGGGACTCTTCGCCCAATGAGCAGTTCTTC. This encodes CASRPWDSSPNEQFF. The chain uses TRBV27 and TRBJ2-1, with D perhaps TRBD2 (6 bases). V shed 8 bases and J shed 6 bases, with 20 bases lying between them. Germline CDR1 reads MNHEY; CDR2 reads SMNVEV (reference sequence). This CDR3 has 15 residues.

The V call is TRBV12-3 or TRBV12-4, the J call TRBJ2-5; tentative D call: TRBD2 (5 bases). V was pared by 3 bases and J by 4 bases, with 9 bases between. This CDR3 contains 13 residues. The CDR3 DNA sequence: TGTGCCAGCAGTTTTTTTGAGGGAGAGACCCAGTACTTC. It translates to CASSFFEGETQYF.

This rearrangement joins TRBV27 to TRBJ2-7; 9 bases fit TRBD1. The CDR3 is 16 residues long. The V gene's germline CDR1 is MNHEY and CDR2 SMNVEV (reference sequence). The V and J ends lost 5 bases and 1 base, in that order; junction bases with no gene match: 9. The CDR3 DNA sequence: TGTGCCAGCAGTCCTTCCCGGACAGGGGATTCCTACGAGCAGTACTTC. Protein: CASSPSRTGDSYEQYF.

This chain connects TRBV10-3 to TRBJ1-4; possible D gene TRBD1, 6 bases. Trimming cost V 4 bases and J 7 bases, with 19 bases left between them. Germline V CDR1 and CDR2: ENHRY, SYGVKD. CDR3 size: 16 residues. Written as DNA, the CDR3 is TGTGCCATCAGTGTAACGGGGGGGCCAGTAGGTGAAAAACTGTTTTTT. This sequence encodes CAISVTGGPVGEKLFF.

V usage is TRBV18 and J usage is TRBJ2-7; D is uncertain. The CDR3 is 13 residues long. V was pared by 1 base and J by 1 base, with 5 bases between. CDR1 and CDR2 (germline): KGHSH, LQKENI. The CDR3 loop reads CASSPLLSYEQYF. The CDR3 DNA is TGTGCCAGCTCACCACTCTTATCCTACGAGCAGTACTTC.

The J gene is TRBJ2-3, the V gene TRBV4-3; tentatively, D is TRBD2 (6 bases). Germline CDR1 is LGHNA and CDR2 is YSLEER. V shed 1 base and J shed 0 bases, with 8 bases lying between them. The CDR3 has 15 amino acids. The CDR3 sequence: CASSQVAVSTDTQYF. The CDR3 DNA reads as TGCGCCAGCAGCCAAGTAGCGGTTAGCACAGATACGCAGTATTTT.

Only a few counts were recorded for this clone. The chain employs TRBV7-8 and TRBJ2-7; D is unclear. This CDR3 has 12 amino acids. CDR1 is SGHVS, CDR2 FQNEAQ, per germline. V was shortened by 5 bases and J by 0 bases, with 5 bases between the two germline ends. CDR3 nucleotides: TGTGCCAGCAGCCTTAGCTCCTACGAGCAGTACTTC. Protein sequence: CASSLSSYEQYF.

The chain couples TRBV13 to TRBJ2-2, with TRBD2 identical over 7 bases. Germline CDR1 and CDR2: PRHDT and FYEKMQ (reference sequence). The CDR3 length is 16 residues. J gave up 4 bases and V 5 bases, and 10 bases lay outside the gene matches. In nucleotides, the CDR3 is TGTGCCAGCAGCCCTTGGTCGGGGAGGGCCACCGGGGAGCTGTTTTTT. Its translation is CASSPWSGRATGELFF.

This rearrangement joins TRBV5-6 to TRBJ2-7; 10 bases are shared with TRBD1. Trimming cost V 3 bases and J 3 bases; bases outside gene matches: 6. There are 15 residues in the CDR3. Germline CDR1 and CDR2: SGHDT and YYEEEE. CDR3 amino acids: CASSSLGQGGYEQYF. The CDR3 DNA reads TGTGCCAGCAGCTCGCTAGGACAGGGGGGCTACGAGCAGTACTTC.

The sample holds one count of this clone. The chain employs TRBV7-2 and TRBJ2-3; the D gene is possibly TRBD2 (6 bases). V lost 1 base and J 1 base, leaving 12 bases between the germline ends. Germline CDR1 and CDR2: SGHTA and FQGNSA. The CDR3 length is 16 residues. The CDR3 nucleotides are TGTGCCAGCAGCTTAGGGGCTAGCGCGGGCACAGATACGCAGTATTTT. Translation gives CASSLGASAGTDTQYF.

This clone was detected only a few times. CDR3 loop: CASSQDRDRAKPQHF. DNA of the CDR3: TGTGCCAGCAGCCAAGACAGGGACAGGGCTAAGCCCCAGCATTTT. This chain uses TRBV3-1 (or the pseudogene TRBV3-2) with TRBJ1-5; 9 nucleotides agree with TRBD1. CDR3 length: 15 amino acids. V lost 0 bases to trimming and J lost 8 bases; unmatched junction nucleotides: 5. Germline assignment: CDR1 LGHDT and CDR2 YNNKEL (reference sequence).

In its sample, this clone was seen a few times. The chain carries TRBV6-5 and TRBJ2-5; TRBD2 matches 13 bases. The CDR3 consists of 14 residues. Germline V gene sequence: CDR1 MNHEY, CDR2 SVGAGI. V lost 8 bases to trimming and J lost 4 bases; unmatched junction nucleotides: 4. The CDR3 spells CASFRLAGGETQYF. CDR3 bases: TGTGCCAGCTTCCGACTAGCGGGAGGAGAGACCCAGTACTTC.

V and J are TRBV27 and TRBJ2-1; D remains ambiguous. The CDR3 covers 11 residues. V was trimmed by 5 bases and J by 14 bases, leaving 13 bases between them. Germline CDR1 and CDR2: MNHEY and SMNVEV (reference sequence). The CDR3 region is CASSDRPEEFF. CDR3 DNA sequence: TGTGCCAGCAGTGATCGACCCGAGGAGTTCTTC.

The chain carries TRBV7-8 and TRBJ2-3; D may be TRBD2 (7 bases). CDR1 and CDR2 (germline): SGHVS, FQNEAQ. V was shortened by 1 base and J by 3 bases, with 14 bases between the two germline ends. The CDR3 spans 16 residues. DNA for the CDR3: TGTGCCAGCAGCTTAGGGGGGGGCGATGTGACAGATACGCAGTATTTT. Translation: CASSLGGGDVTDTQYF.

The chain has TRBV28 and TRBJ2-3; D is uncertain. The germline V gene has CDR1 MDHEN and CDR2 SYDVKM. V shed 6 bases and J shed 5 bases, with 12 bases lying between them. The CDR3 has 13 amino acids. The CDR3 is CASSPVQIDTQYF. The CDR3 DNA reads as TGTGCCAGCAGCCCGGTCCAAATAGATACGCAGTATTTT. The variable domain in full, completed from reference TRBV28 and TRBJ2-3, reads DVKVTQSSRYLVKRTGEKVFLECVQDMDHENMFWYRQDPGLGLRLIYFSYDVKMKEKGDIPEGYSVSREKKERFSLILESASTNQTSMYLCASSPVQIDTQYFGPGTRLTVL.

The rearrangement joins TRBV10-3 to TRBJ2-6; 9 bases line up with TRBD1. CDR3 length: 18 residues. Germline V gene data show CDR1 as ENHRY and CDR2 as SYGVKD. V trimming: 0 bases; J trimming: 3 bases; junction bases outside the gene matches: 6. The CDR3 bases are TGTGCCATCAGTGAGTCTCGGGACAGGGTTGTTGGGGCCAACGTCCTGACTTTC. Its protein product is CAISESRDRVVGANVLTF.

This chain links TRBV5-1 with TRBJ2-5; 11 bases map to TRBD2. Germline CDR1 reads SGHRS; CDR2 reads YFSETQ. This CDR3 comprises 15 residues. Trimming cost V 5 bases and J 2 bases; bases outside gene matches: 5. CDR3 amino acids: CASSSGGAWQETQYF. CDR3 sequence (DNA): TGCGCCAGCAGTAGCGGGGGGGCTTGGCAAGAGACCCAGTACTTC.

This chain uses TRBV28 with TRBJ2-1, with TRBD2 identical over 9 bases. The CDR3 is made up of 18 amino acids. CDR1 and CDR2 (germline): MDHEN, SYDVKM. Trimming cost V 5 bases and J 6 bases; bases outside gene matches: 17. The CDR3 bases are TGTGCCAGCAGTACTGAAGGGTGGTTAGCGGGAGTTCTCAATGAGCAGTTCTTC. This encodes CASSTEGWLAGVLNEQFF.

On this clone: The identical CDR3 is also encoded by other nucleotide sequences in the sample. The CDR3 DNA sequence: TGTGCCAGCAGTTTCGGGGGTAACACTGAAGCTTTCTTT. Translation gives CASSFGGNTEAFF. The chain carries TRBV12-3 or TRBV12-4 and TRBJ1-1, with TRBD1 as a possible D gene (5 bases). CDR3 length: 13 residues. V was cut by 3 bases and J by 2 bases, with 7 bases left in between.